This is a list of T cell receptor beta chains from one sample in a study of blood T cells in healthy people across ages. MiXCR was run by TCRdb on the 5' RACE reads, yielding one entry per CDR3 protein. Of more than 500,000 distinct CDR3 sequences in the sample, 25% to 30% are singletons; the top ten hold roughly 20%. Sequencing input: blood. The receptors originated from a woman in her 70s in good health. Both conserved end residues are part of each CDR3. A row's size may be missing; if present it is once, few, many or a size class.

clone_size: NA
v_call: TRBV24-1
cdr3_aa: CATSDAGLVRVNEQFF

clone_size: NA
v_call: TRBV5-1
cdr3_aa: CASSVDGGDPYEQYF

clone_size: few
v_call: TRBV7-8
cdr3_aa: CASSFRHEVATNEKLFF

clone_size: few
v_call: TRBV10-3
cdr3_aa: CAISGRSADTQYF

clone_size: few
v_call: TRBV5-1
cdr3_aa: CASSLRDRAETQYF

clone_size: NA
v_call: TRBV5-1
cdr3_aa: CASSLSDPSYGYTF

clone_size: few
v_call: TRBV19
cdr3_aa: CASKDGTAWDEKLFF

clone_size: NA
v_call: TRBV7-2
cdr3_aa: CASSRTPGAEETQYF

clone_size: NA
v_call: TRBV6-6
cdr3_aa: CASSYADRGGYEQYF

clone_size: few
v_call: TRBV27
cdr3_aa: CASSEGTHNEQFF

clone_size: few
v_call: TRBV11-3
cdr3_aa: CASSYRGAETQYF

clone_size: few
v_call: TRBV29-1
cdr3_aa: CSVGRDPNADTQYF

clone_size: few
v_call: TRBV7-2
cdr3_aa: CASSPFQHRGRYF

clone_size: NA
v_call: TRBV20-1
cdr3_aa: CSASPGLAVQETQYF

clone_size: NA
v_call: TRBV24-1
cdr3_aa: CATQGGERQPQHF